This T cell receptor beta chain is from a study of blood T cell repertoires in COVID-19. Study overall: Samples of COVID-19 (acute and convalescent) were obtained from the United States, Italy and Spain.

V was shortened by 4 bases and J by 0 bases, with 8 bases between the two germline ends. The V gene's germline CDR1 is SGHDT and CDR2 YYEEEE. The CDR3 runs to 13 residues. Authors' data handling: Reference gene primer amplification in the assay estimated nucleated cell counts. Clones were sequenced by immunoSEQ multiplex PCR, and TCRdb holds only the in-frame ones, with some missing. That table furnishes V, J and clone size, whereas the DNA furnished D and trimming. The data hold fewer than 75,000 clones, with 87% observed a single time. The chain recombines TRBV5-6 with TRBJ2-7; tentatively, D is TRBD2 (5 bases). The clonotype comes from a man aged 50 to 59 with active COVID-19. Input material: peripheral blood. The CDR3 nucleotides are TGTGCCAGCAGCGAAACTAGCTCCTACGAGCAGTACTTC. This translates into CASSETSSYEQYF.